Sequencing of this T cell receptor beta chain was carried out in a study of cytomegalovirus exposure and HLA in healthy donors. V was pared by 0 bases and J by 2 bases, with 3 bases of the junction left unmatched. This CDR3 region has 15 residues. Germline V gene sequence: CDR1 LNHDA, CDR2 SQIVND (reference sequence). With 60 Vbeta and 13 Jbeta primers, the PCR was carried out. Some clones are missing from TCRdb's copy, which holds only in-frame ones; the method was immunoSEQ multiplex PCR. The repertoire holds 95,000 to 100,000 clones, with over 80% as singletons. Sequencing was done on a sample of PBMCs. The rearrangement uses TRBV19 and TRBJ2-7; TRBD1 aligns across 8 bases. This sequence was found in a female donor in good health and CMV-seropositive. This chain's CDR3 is CASSIDGTGAYEQYF. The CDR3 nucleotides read TGTGCCAGTAGTATAGATGGGACAGGAGCCTACGAGCAGTACTTC.